The 20 T cell receptor beta chains below all came from one sample that was sequenced in a study of blood T cell repertoires in COVID-19 (dated by TCRdb to the early 2020s). Preparation of the library involved the immunoSEQ multiplex PCR assay. Entries here come from immuneACCESS through TCRdb and include only in-frame sequences with V and J called. Some clones fail to appear in such tables; in the studies checked, an unresolved V gene covers under half of the shortfall, and the cause of the remainder is unknown. Across this sample there are 330,000 or so clones, with approximately 84% seen only once. Just under 3% of the sample lies in the top ten. The sequencing input was PBMCs or T cells enriched from blood (not recorded which). The receptors originated from a woman aged 25 to 45 who had recovered from COVID-19.

The genes are TRBV7-8 and TRBJ2-3, with D possibly matching TRBD2 (6 bases). The CDR3 has 16 amino acids. Germline V gene data show CDR1 as SGHVS and CDR2 as FQNEAQ. The germline V and J ends were trimmed by 0 bases and 0 bases, with 10 bases remaining between them. This chain's CDR3 is CASSLALGTSTDTQYF. The CDR3 DNA is TGTGCCAGCAGCTTAGCGTTGGGGACTAGCACAGATACGCAGTATTTT.

The V call is TRBV24-1, the J call TRBJ2-1, with a tentative D call TRBD1 (5 bases). V was pared by 3 bases and J by 3 bases, with 11 bases between. From germline, CDR1 is KGHDR and CDR2 SFDVKD. CDR3 length: 15 amino acids. The CDR3 DNA sequence: TGTGCCACCAGTGATGACAGCGACATCTACAATGAGCAGTTCTTC. It codes for CATSDDSDIYNEQFF.

This chain uses TRBV19 with TRBJ1-3; D is unresolved. Trimming took 9 bases from V and 4 from J, leaving 16 bases between them. The germline gives CDR1 LNHDA, CDR2 SQIVND (reference sequence). The CDR3 contains 14 residues. The DNA for the CDR3 is TGTGCCAGCCAGATACAGTCTTCAGGAAACACCATATATTTT. Residues: CASQIQSSGNTIYF.

This clone appeared once. The chain employs TRBV6-5 and TRBJ1-1, with TRBD1 matching 8 bases. The J segment lost 10 bases and the V segment lost 6 bases, leaving 13 bases of the junction unmatched. Germline CDR1 reads MNHEY; CDR2 reads SVGAGI. The CDR3 length is 14 residues. As DNA, the CDR3 is TGTGCCAGCAGCGTCGGGACAGGCTTGTTGGGAGCTTTCTTT. This sequence encodes CASSVGTGLLGAFF.

The gene calls are TRBV3-1 (or the pseudogene TRBV3-2) and TRBJ2-3; TRBD1 matches 8 bases. J was trimmed by 4 bases and V by 5 bases; bases with no gene match: 11. Germline V gives CDR1 LGHDT, CDR2 YNNKEL (reference sequence). CDR3 length equals 16 residues. The CDR3, as DNA: TGTGCCAGCAGCTCCCGTGGGCAGGGGGCCTCAGATACGCAGTATTTT. It codes for CASSSRGQGASDTQYF.

V gene TRBV3-1 (or the pseudogene TRBV3-2) combines with J gene TRBJ1-2, with TRBD1 matching over 11 bases. This CDR3 has 15 residues. Per the germline V gene, CDR1 is LGHDT and CDR2 is YNNKEL (reference sequence). J gave up 3 bases and V 4 bases, and 4 bases lay outside the gene matches. CDR3 sequence (DNA): TGTGCCAGCAGCCTCGGGACAGGGGGTGACTATGGCTACACCTTC. Amino acids: CASSLGTGGDYGYTF.

This sequence joins TRBV29-1 and TRBJ2-3; tentatively, D is TRBD1 (6 bases). The germline V and J ends were trimmed by 8 bases and 4 bases, with 13 bases remaining between them. CDR1 is SQVTM, CDR2 ANQGSEA, per germline. This CDR3 spans 12 amino acids. This CDR3 is CSFPRTADTQYF. CDR3 sequence (DNA): TGCAGCTTCCCTCGGACAGCAGATACGCAGTATTTT.

The chain combines TRBV15 with TRBJ1-1; D is uncertain. Germline values: CDR1 LNHNV, CDR2 YYDKDF (reference sequence). The CDR3 consists of 13 residues. V was cut by 3 bases and J by 1 base, with 6 bases left in between. The CDR3 DNA reads as TGTGCCACCAGCAGTACATGGAACACTGAAGCTTTCTTT. Translated: CATSSTWNTEAFF.

The table lists this clone with a few counts. At the DNA level, this CDR3 is encoded by other sequences in the same sample as well. The rearrangement links TRBV27 to TRBJ2-7, with TRBD2 matching 7 bases. Germline lookup yields CDR1 MNHEY and CDR2 SMNVEV (reference sequence). J gave up 7 bases and V 2 bases, and 2 bases lay outside the gene matches. This CDR3 comprises 12 residues. The CDR3 DNA is TGTGCCAGCAGTTTAAGCGGGGATGAGCAGTACTTC. Protein: CASSLSGDEQYF.

This clone was found a few times. V and J are TRBV10-3 and TRBJ1-1; D gene unclear. V was cut by 0 bases and J by 2 bases, with 10 bases left in between. The CDR3 sequence is 15 residues long. Germline CDR1 and CDR2: ENHRY and SYGVKD. CDR3 protein: CAISESPAVNTEAFF. The CDR3 DNA sequence: TGTGCCATCAGTGAGTCGCCGGCGGTTAACACTGAAGCTTTCTTT.

The V gene is TRBV7-9, the J gene TRBJ2-1; TRBD2 matches 10 bases. The junction had 16 bases not matched to a gene; V was cut back by 5 bases and J by 9 bases. This CDR3 has 17 amino acids. Germline loops: CDR1 SEHNR, CDR2 FQNEAQ (reference sequence). The chain's CDR3 is CASSKVSNSGGSFEQFF. CDR3 DNA: TGTGCCAGCAGCAAAGTCTCCAATAGCGGGGGGTCCTTTGAGCAGTTCTTC. The full variable domain, rest sourced from reference TRBV7-9 and TRBJ2-1, is DTGVSQNPRHKITKRGQNVTFRCDPISEHNRLYWYRQTLGQGPEFLTYFQNEAQLEKSRLLSDRFSAERPKGSFSTLEIQRTEQGDSAMYLCASSKVSNSGGSFEQFFGPGTRLTVL.

The CDR3 DNA follows: TGCGCCAGCAGCTTACTGGGGGACAGGGGAGCGGATGGCTACACCTTC. Amino acids: CASSLLGDRGADGYTF. The J gene is TRBJ1-2, the V gene TRBV5-1, with 10 bases matching TRBD1. CDR3 length: 16 amino acids. The V gene's germline CDR1 is SGHRS and CDR2 YFSETQ. Unmatched junction bases numbered 10, after V lost 2 bases and J lost 6 bases.

The V gene is TRBV7-8, the J gene TRBJ1-2; D not certain. This CDR3 has 14 amino acids. Trimming left V 1 base short and J 8 bases short, with 14 bases between. Looked up from germline, CDR1 is SGHVS and CDR2 is FQNEAQ. CDR3 loop: CASSLVGSPGGYTF. CDR3 DNA sequence: TGTGCCAGCAGCTTAGTCGGCAGCCCGGGGGGCTACACCTTC.

The gene calls are TRBV7-2 and TRBJ1-4; 8 bases line up with TRBD1. Germline lookup yields CDR1 SGHTA and CDR2 FQGNSA. Trimming took 0 bases from V and 8 from J; bases not matched to a gene: 2. The CDR3 contains 14 residues. The CDR3 coding sequence is TGTGCCAGCAGCTTAGCAACAGGGGGGGAAAAACTGTTTTTT. It is translated as CASSLATGGEKLFF.

The chain has TRBV5-4 and TRBJ2-7; 11 bases fit TRBD1. Per the germline V gene, CDR1 is SGHNT and CDR2 is YYREEE (reference sequence). This CDR3 has 14 amino acids. Losses at the gene ends were 3 bases for V and 2 bases for J; bases not matched to a gene: 1. The CDR3 loop is CASSWDRGAYEQYF. The DNA of the CDR3 is TGTGCCAGCAGCTGGGACAGGGGGGCCTACGAGCAGTACTTC.

This clone was seen once. The chain uses TRBV9 and TRBJ1-1, with D perhaps TRBD1 (5 bases). V was pared by 0 bases and J by 4 bases, with 7 bases between. The CDR3 spans 13 residues. Germline loops: CDR1 SGDLS, CDR2 YYNGEE. CDR3 loop: CASSVVRGTEAFF. The CDR3, as DNA: TGTGCCAGCAGCGTAGTAAGGGGCACTGAAGCTTTCTTT.

The chain is built from TRBV19 and TRBJ1-6; maybe TRBD1 (5 bases). This CDR3 contains 16 residues. CDR1 and CDR2 from the germline V gene are LNHDA and SQIVND (reference sequence). The germline V and J ends were trimmed by 0 bases and 7 bases, with 13 bases remaining between them. The CDR3 DNA sequence: TGTGCCAGTAGTATAGAGGAGGGACGGACGAATTCACCCCTCCACTTT. Translation gives CASSIEEGRTNSPLHF.

The chain has TRBV19 and TRBJ1-2; 9 bases are shared with TRBD1. The CDR3 runs to 14 residues. CDR1 LNHDA and CDR2 SQIVND come from the germline V gene (reference sequence). The junction had 4 bases not matched to a gene; V was cut back by 4 bases and J by 4 bases. The CDR3 region is CASSTRDRAYGYTF. The CDR3 nucleotides read TGTGCCAGTAGTACCCGGGACAGGGCCTATGGCTACACCTTC. Full variable domain (outside the CDR3, taken from reference TRBV19 and TRBJ1-2): DGGITQSPKYLFRKEGQNVTLSCEQNLNHDAMYWYRQDPGQGLRLIYYSQIVNDFQKGDIAEGYSVSREKKESFPLTVTSAQKNPTAFYLCASSTRDRAYGYTFGSGTRLTVV.

J is TRBJ1-2 and V is TRBV29-1, with unresolved D. V lost 3 bases to trimming and J lost 3 bases, with 11 bases between them. This CDR3 comprises 13 residues. Germline loops: CDR1 SQVTM, CDR2 ANQGSEA. This CDR3 reads CSVENREDYGYTF. CDR3 bases: TGCAGCGTTGAGAACCGGGAGGACTATGGCTACACCTTC. Variable domain in full (rest from reference TRBV29-1 and TRBJ1-2): SAVISQKPSRDICQRGTSLTIQCQVDSQVTMMFWYRQQPGQSLTLIATANQGSEATYESGFVIDKFPISRPNLTFSTLTVSNMSPEDSSIYLCSVENREDYGYTFGSGTRLTVV.

The rearrangement links TRBV7-8 to TRBJ2-1, with TRBD1 matching 7 bases. The V and J ends lost 5 bases and 6 bases, in that order; junction bases with no gene match: 13. The CDR3 loop spans 16 amino acids. Germline V gives CDR1 SGHVS, CDR2 FQNEAQ. In DNA form, the CDR3 reads TGTGCCAGCAGCGCGCAGGACAGGTCGTGGTCCAATGAGCAGTTCTTC. Its protein is CASSAQDRSWSNEQFF.